The 15 T cell receptor beta chains in this list originate from one sample, sequenced in a study of blood T cells in healthy people across ages. A second PCR of 7 to 11 cycles used a sample-barcoded 5' primer and a J-beta primer mix. Via MiXCR, TCRdb re-called the 5' RACE reads, giving one row per CDR3 protein. This table holds about 1.5 million distinct CDR3 sequences, approximately 43% found once. Sequencing was performed on blood. The source of these receptors is a woman younger than 35 in good health.

The chain has TRBV3-1 and TRBJ1-6; 9 nucleotides align to TRBD1. The J segment lost 6 bases and the V segment lost 6 bases, leaving 9 bases of the junction unmatched. This CDR3 is built from 16 residues. CDR1 and CDR2 from the germline V gene are LGHDT and YNNKEL (reference sequence). CDR3 amino acids: CASSRQGGSSNSPLHF. CDR3 DNA sequence: TGTGCCAGCAGTCGACAGGGGGGCTCGAGTAATTCACCCCTCCACTTT.

This clonotype was found a few times. The rearrangement uses TRBV20-1 and TRBJ2-7; D perhaps matches TRBD1 (5 bases). The CDR3 covers 13 residues. Trimming removed 0 bases at V and 7 bases at J, with 13 bases between. CDR1 and CDR2 (germline): DFQATT, SNEGSKA (reference sequence). The DNA for the CDR3 is TGCAGTGCTAGAGATCTCCAGGGCTGGGAGCAGTACTTC. Amino acids: CSARDLQGWEQYF.

This clonotype was seen only a few times. The chain couples TRBV5-1 to TRBJ2-5, with TRBD1 matching over 10 bases. CDR3 length: 15 residues. From germline, CDR1 is SGHRS and CDR2 YFSETQ. Trimming cost V 3 bases and J 8 bases; bases outside gene matches: 10. This CDR3 is CASSSNRDRGYTQYF. Written as DNA, the CDR3 is TGCGCCAGCAGCTCCAACCGGGACAGGGGATACACCCAGTACTTC.

This chain connects TRBV11-2 to TRBJ1-5; TRBD1 aligns across 8 bases. The CDR3 has 15 residues. Germline trimming cut 3 bases from V and 2 bases from J; bases unmatched to any gene: 3. Germline V lookup: CDR1 SGHAT, CDR2 FQNNGV. Here the CDR3 reads CASSLTGQGNQPQHF. The CDR3 DNA is TGTGCCAGCAGCTTGACGGGACAGGGCAATCAGCCCCAGCATTTT.

J is TRBJ1-1 and V is TRBV6-5; D possibly corresponds to TRBD1 (5 bases). Germline V gene lookup returns CDR1 MNHEY and CDR2 SVGAGI. V lost 0 bases and J 1 base, leaving 9 bases between the germline ends. CDR3 size: 15 residues. The CDR3 sequence: CASSYSRGGNTEAFF. The CDR3 DNA sequence: TGTGCCAGCAGTTACTCCCGGGGGGGGAACACTGAAGCTTTCTTT.

This chain connects TRBV25-1 to TRBJ1-1; tentative D call: TRBD1 (6 bases). V gave up 7 bases and J gave up 10 bases, with 19 bases separating them. Per the germline V gene, CDR1 is MGHDK and CDR2 is SYGVNS. The CDR3 has 13 residues. For the CDR3, the DNA is TGTGCCAGCACCTCGACAGGCCCCCAGGCAGCTTTCTTT. It codes for CASTSTGPQAAFF.

The rearrangement joins TRBV12-3 or TRBV12-4 to TRBJ2-7, with TRBD1 matching 7 bases. The V and J ends lost 5 bases and 0 bases, in that order; junction bases with no gene match: 16. The CDR3 totals 18 residues. The CDR3 nucleotides read TGTGCCAGCAGTCCCCCCCGACCCTCAGGGGGATTCTCCTACGAGCAGTACTTC. Its translation: CASSPPRPSGGFSYEQYF.

A few counts support this clonotype. The V and J genes are TRBV7-3 and TRBJ2-1; 12 bases align to TRBD2. The J segment lost 4 bases and the V segment lost 1 base, leaving 8 bases of the junction unmatched. This CDR3 is built from 18 residues. CDR1 is SGHTA and CDR2 is FQGTGA in the germline V gene. Here the CDR3 reads CASSLKSVGLAGYNEQFF. The CDR3 DNA reads TGTGCCAGCAGCTTAAAATCCGTAGGACTAGCGGGATACAATGAGCAGTTCTTC. The complete variable domain, with remaining parts taken from reference TRBV7-3 and TRBJ2-1, reads GAGVSQTPSNKVTEKGKYVELRCDPISGHTALYWYRQSLGQGPEFLIYFQGTGAADDSGLPNDRFFAVRPEGSVSTLKIQRTERGDSAVYLCASSLKSVGLAGYNEQFFGPGTRLTVL.

V usage is TRBV3-1 and J usage is TRBJ2-3, with D tentatively TRBD2 (6 bases). V lost 0 bases, J lost 11 bases, and 12 bases lay in between. Germline V gene sequence: CDR1 LGHDT, CDR2 YNNKEL (reference sequence). CDR3 length equals 13 residues. The CDR3 region is CASSQDVLAGQYF. The DNA of the CDR3 is TGTGCCAGCAGCCAAGACGTACTAGCCGGGCAGTATTTT.

V is TRBV27 and J is TRBJ2-4; D call uncertain. The DNA end is more similar to TRBJ2-7, so the J call may be wrong. This CDR3 spans 13 amino acids. Germline CDR1 MNHEY, CDR2 SMNVEV (reference sequence). The CDR3 spells CASSLMGKDEQYF. The CDR3 DNA is TGTGCCAGCAGTCTAATGGGAAAGGACGAGCAGTACTTC.

The J gene is TRBJ2-5, the V gene TRBV20-1; 12 bases map to TRBD2. Per germline, CDR1 DFQATT and CDR2 SNEGSKA (reference sequence). This CDR3 has 13 residues. V gave up 6 bases and J gave up 3 bases; unmatched junction bases: 2. This chain's CDR3 is CSAGLAGKETQYF. CDR3 coding DNA: TGCAGTGCAGGACTAGCGGGGAAAGAGACCCAGTACTTC.

This clonotype was counted between two and nine times. The rearrangement links TRBV4-1 to TRBJ2-1; a possible D gene is TRBD2 (5 bases). Germline lookup yields CDR1 MGHRA and CDR2 YSYEKL. V was shortened by 1 base and J by 6 bases, with 10 bases between the two germline ends. The CDR3 is made up of 14 amino acids. The CDR3 here is CASSQVTRGNEQFF. CDR3 in DNA: TGCGCCAGCAGCCAAGTAACCCGGGGCAATGAGCAGTTCTTC.

The chain is built from TRBV19 and TRBJ1-4, with TRBD1 matching over 10 bases. With 4 bases clipped from V and 8 bases from J, the junction kept 7 bases outside the gene matches. CDR3 size: 15 residues. Per germline, CDR1 LNHDA and CDR2 SQIVND (reference sequence). This chain's CDR3 is CASSSDRGRREKLFF. The CDR3 DNA follows: TGTGCCAGTAGTAGCGACAGGGGGCGTCGGGAAAAACTGTTTTTT. Supplemented by reference TRBV19 and TRBJ1-4, the full variable domain reads DGGITQSPKYLFRKEGQNVTLSCEQNLNHDAMYWYRQDPGQGLRLIYYSQIVNDFQKGDIAEGYSVSREKKESFPLTVTSAQKNPTAFYLCASSSDRGRREKLFFGSGTQLSVL.

The chain combines TRBV2 with TRBJ2-3; D is unclear. V lost 1 base, J lost 0 bases, and 5 bases lay in between. Germline lookup yields CDR1 SNHLY and CDR2 FYNNEI. The CDR3 totals 14 residues. CDR3 sequence (DNA): TGTGCCAGCAGTGAAGGTTACAGCACAGATACGCAGTATTTT. Protein product: CASSEGYSTDTQYF.

This clonotype was observed a few times. V gene TRBV28 combines with J gene TRBJ2-7; 8 nucleotides agree with TRBD2. The junction had 6 bases not matched to a gene; V was cut back by 6 bases and J by 2 bases. CDR3 length: 14 residues. Germline loops: CDR1 MDHEN, CDR2 SYDVKM. In DNA, the CDR3 is TGTGCCAGCAGCCGGACTAGCCGCCCCTACGAGCAGTACTTC. This codes for CASSRTSRPYEQYF.